Presented here are 18 T cell receptor beta chains from one specimen sequenced in a study of cytomegalovirus exposure and HLA in healthy donors. Primers included in the PCR were 60 Vbeta and 13 Jbeta primers. Repertoires were generated with immunoSEQ multiplex PCR, while TCRdb's copy carries only in-frame clones and drops some. Seen here are about 120,000 clones, under 90% observed once, and the top ten hold roughly 3.9%. Sequenced sample: PBMCs. The receptors come from a woman aged 25 to 45 in good health and CMV-seronegative.

The rearrangement uses TRBV5-4 and TRBJ1-1; D is perhaps TRBD1 (6 bases). Per the germline V gene, CDR1 is SGHNT and CDR2 is YYREEE (reference sequence). The CDR3 is made up of 13 amino acids. With 4 bases removed from V and 4 bases from J, the gap between germline ends came to 11 bases. As DNA, the CDR3 is TGTGCCAGCAGCATACACAGGGCCACTGAAGCTTTCTTT. This encodes CASSIHRATEAFF.

The rearrangement uses TRBV9 and TRBJ2-5; 8 bases are a match to TRBD2. V lost 4 bases, J lost 5 bases, and 7 bases stayed unmatched. The germline V gene encodes CDR1 SGDLS and CDR2 YYNGEE. The CDR3 is 14 residues long. The CDR3 region is CASSYPGLGETQYF. Written as DNA, the CDR3 is TGTGCCAGCAGCTACCCGGGACTAGGGGAGACCCAGTACTTC.

The CDR3 protein is CASSLGADTQYF. As DNA, the CDR3 is TGCGCCAGCAGCTTGGGGGCGGATACGCAGTATTTT. V is TRBV5-1 and J is TRBJ2-3; D call uncertain. This CDR3 contains 12 residues. Between the trimmed V and J ends, which lost 0 bases and 6 bases, there was a span of 5 bases. Germline V gene data show CDR1 as SGHRS and CDR2 as YFSETQ.

The gene calls are TRBV19 and TRBJ2-3; D may be TRBD1 (5 bases). Germline V gene lookup returns CDR1 LNHDA and CDR2 SQIVND (reference sequence). Trimming left V 5 bases short and J 5 bases short, with 17 bases between. This CDR3 is built from 15 residues. The CDR3 reads CASSRQLSTKDTQYF. The CDR3 nucleotides are TGTGCCAGTAGTCGACAGCTTTCTACGAAAGATACGCAGTATTTT.

This clone was found once. The rearrangement joins TRBV19 to TRBJ1-5, with D unclear. The CDR3 extends over 12 amino acids. Germline V lookup: CDR1 LNHDA, CDR2 SQIVND (reference sequence). V lost 3 bases to trimming and J lost 10 bases, with 10 bases between them. The DNA of the CDR3 is TGTGCCAGTAGTATCGAGGGAAGCCCCCAGCATTTT. It is translated as CASSIEGSPQHF.

This chain connects TRBV18 to TRBJ2-7, with a possible D match to TRBD1 (5 bases). In germline, CDR1 is KGHSH, CDR2 LQKENI. CDR3 length equals 13 residues. Trimming shortened V by 1 base and J by 4 bases, and 8 bases separated the two germline ends. CDR3 sequence: CASSPQGNYEQYF. CDR3 sequence (DNA): TGTGCCAGCTCACCACAGGGGAATTACGAGCAGTACTTC.

In this sample, this clone turned up once. The chain employs TRBV9 and TRBJ2-1; 10 nucleotides line up with TRBD2. The ends lost 3 bases at V and 2 bases at J; junction bases unmatched: 2. In germline, CDR1 is SGDLS, CDR2 YYNGEE. There are 15 residues in the CDR3. CDR3 protein: CASSASGRAYNEQFF. CDR3 nucleotides: TGTGCCAGCAGCGCTAGCGGGAGAGCCTACAATGAGCAGTTCTTC.

The chain couples TRBV27 to TRBJ2-4; 10 nucleotides agree with TRBD2. J gave up 8 bases and V 6 bases, and 10 bases lay outside the gene matches. The CDR3 covers 15 residues. Germline V lookup: CDR1 MNHEY, CDR2 SMNVEV (reference sequence). Here the CDR3 reads CASSERSGRADIQYF. CDR3 nucleotides: TGTGCCAGCAGCGAACGAAGCGGGAGGGCGGACATTCAGTACTTC.

The genes are TRBV27 and TRBJ2-5; TRBD2 is a possible D gene (6 bases). Germline V CDR1 and CDR2: MNHEY, SMNVEV (reference sequence). V was cut by 8 bases and J by 4 bases, with 11 bases left in between. The CDR3 contains 12 residues. CDR3: CASRRGIETQYF. The CDR3 bases are TGTGCCAGCCGCCGGGGGATAGAGACCCAGTACTTC.

The V and J genes are TRBV7-9 and TRBJ1-2; a weak D match, TRBD1 (5 bases). This CDR3 comprises 13 residues. Looked up from germline, CDR1 is SEHNR and CDR2 is FQNEAQ (reference sequence). Trimming removed 2 bases from V and 7 bases from J, with 11 bases in between. For the CDR3, the DNA is TGTGCCAGCAGCTTATTCCAGGACACTGGCTACACCTTC. Protein product: CASSLFQDTGYTF.

The chain carries TRBV27 and TRBJ2-5; 8 positions agree with TRBD1. Germline CDR1 reads MNHEY; CDR2 reads SMNVEV (reference sequence). Unmatched junction bases numbered 7, after V lost 5 bases and J lost 2 bases. The CDR3 sequence is 15 residues long. The DNA of the CDR3 is TGTGCCAGCAGTCCGAGGACAGGGTCGCAAGAGACCCAGTACTTC. Its translation: CASSPRTGSQETQYF.

The chain carries TRBV7-2 and TRBJ2-3; D possibly corresponds to TRBD1 (5 bases). Between the trimmed V and J ends, which lost 3 bases and 2 bases, there was a span of 9 bases. The germline gives CDR1 SGHTA, CDR2 FQGNSA. The CDR3 length is 14 residues. The DNA for the CDR3 is TGTGCCAGCAGCTTCGCAGGGCCCACAGATACGCAGTATTTT. This sequence encodes CASSFAGPTDTQYF.

In its sample, this clone was seen once. V gene TRBV7-9 combines with J gene TRBJ2-1, with 11 bases lining up with TRBD1. CDR3 length: 16 residues. Germline assignment: CDR1 SEHNR and CDR2 FQNEAQ (reference sequence). V shed 5 bases and J 7 bases; nucleotides not matched to a gene: 10. CDR3 sequence (DNA): TGTGCCAGCAGCCCACCGGGGGACAGGGGGACGAATGAGCAGTTCTTC. Translated: CASSPPGDRGTNEQFF.

The V and J genes are TRBV11-2 and TRBJ1-3; no reliable D call. CDR3 length: 14 amino acids. The V end was cut by 5 bases, the J end by 4 bases, with 12 bases between. Germline CDR1 SGHAT, CDR2 FQNNGV. CDR3 sequence reads: CASSPTPNGNTIYF. Here the CDR3 DNA reads TGTGCCAGCAGCCCTACCCCTAACGGAAACACCATATATTTT.

The genes are TRBV7-6 and TRBJ1-1; 11 nucleotides line up with TRBD1. This CDR3 has 15 amino acids. CDR1 SGHVS and CDR2 FNYEAQ come from the germline V gene. The trim removed 1 base at V and 7 bases at J, leaving 5 bases unmatched. CDR3 sequence (DNA): TGTGCCAGCAGCTTAGAAGGGACAGGGGGAGGTGAAGCTTTCTTT. Translated, it gives CASSLEGTGGGEAFF.

The chain recombines TRBV5-1 with TRBJ1-4, with 7 bases lining up with TRBD1. This CDR3 is 14 amino acids long. After removal of 4 bases from V and 4 bases from J, the junction contained 4 bases not matched to a gene. Germline V gene sequence: CDR1 SGHRS, CDR2 YFSETQ. The CDR3 region has the DNA TGCGCCAGCAGCACCGGGACAGATAATGAAAAACTGTTTTTT. Amino acid sequence: CASSTGTDNEKLFF. Based on the CDR3 plus reference TRBV5-1 and TRBJ1-4, the full variable domain is KAGVTQTPRYLIKTRGQQVTLSCSPISGHRSVSWYQQTPGQGLQFLFEYFSETQRNKGNFPGRFSGRQFSNSRSEMNVSTLELGDSALYLCASSTGTDNEKLFFGSGTQLSVL.

The gene calls are TRBV7-6 and TRBJ2-7; possible D gene TRBD2, 6 bases. The V end lost 5 bases, the J end lost 3 bases, and 20 bases lay between the germline ends. The germline gives CDR1 SGHVS, CDR2 FNYEAQ. The CDR3 sequence is 16 residues long. In DNA, the CDR3 is TGTGCCAGCAGCCCAGACGGGGACCCGGGGGACTACGAGCAGTACTTC. It translates to CASSPDGDPGDYEQYF.

The CDR3 is CGGRGNTEAFF. The DNA for the CDR3 is TGTGGGGGCAGGGGGAACACTGAAGCTTTCTTT. This chain uses TRBV2 with TRBJ1-1; D is perhaps TRBD1 (6 bases). Germline-derived CDR1 and CDR2 are SNHLY and FYNNEI. The CDR3 extends over 11 amino acids. The whole variable domain, remainder taken from reference TRBV2 and TRBJ1-1, is EPEVTQTPSHQVTQMGQEVILRCVPISNHLYFYWYRQILGQKVEFLVSFYNNEISEKSEIFDDQFSVERPDGSNFTLKIRSTKLEDSAMYFCGGRGNTEAFFGQGTRLTVV.